A selection of T cell receptor beta chains follows, all from one sample in a study of a mutant IDH1 vaccine in newly diagnosed glioma. Measured with immunoSEQ multiplex PCR; TCRdb has only the in-frame clones, and not every one. The sample has 75,000 to 100,000 clones, about 90% seen once. Here the sequenced sample was PBMCs, taken from a glioma patient treated with radiotherapy, temozolomide or both. These receptors came from a woman aged 45-59 years with glioma. Both conserved end residues are trimmed from each CDR3. D genes are given only for firm matches.

d_call: NA; v_call: TRBV19; j_call: TRBJ1-5; cdr3_aa: ASSIPGRQPQH
d_call: TRBD1; v_call: TRBV27; j_call: TRBJ2-7; cdr3_aa: ASRSGTGAYEQY
d_call: NA; v_call: TRBV4-1; j_call: TRBJ2-3; cdr3_aa: ASSQDGLADTQY
d_call: TRBD2; v_call: TRBV15; j_call: TRBJ2-7; cdr3_aa: ATSPAGGFYEQY
d_call: TRBD1; v_call: TRBV5-5; j_call: TRBJ1-6; cdr3_aa: ASSPLGGNSPLH
d_call: TRBD1; v_call: TRBV16; j_call: TRBJ1-5; cdr3_aa: ASSQPRTGLNQPQH
d_call: NA; v_call: TRBV4-1; j_call: TRBJ2-7; cdr3_aa: ASSQDMLGLHYEQY
d_call: NA; v_call: TRBV30; j_call: TRBJ2-1; cdr3_aa: AWSPLVIQGEQF
d_call: TRBD2; v_call: TRBV6-6; j_call: TRBJ2-1; cdr3_aa: ASSRTSGYNEQF
d_call: TRBD2; v_call: TRBV7-9; j_call: TRBJ2-7; cdr3_aa: ASKTSGTYEQY
d_call: TRBD1; v_call: TRBV5-1; j_call: TRBJ2-2; cdr3_aa: ASSLGTGGYSGELF
d_call: TRBD1; v_call: TRBV10-3; j_call: TRBJ1-1; cdr3_aa: AISSTGVDTEAF
d_call: NA; v_call: TRBV4-1; j_call: TRBJ2-7; cdr3_aa: ASSQAFGSSYEQY
d_call: NA; v_call: TRBV12-5; j_call: TRBJ2-3; cdr3_aa: ASGPPDTQY
d_call: TRBD1; v_call: TRBV28; j_call: TRBJ1-5; cdr3_aa: ASSAEQGLYSNQPQH
d_call: NA; v_call: TRBV6-5; j_call: TRBJ1-1; cdr3_aa: ASSYSTGGATEAF
d_call: NA; v_call: TRBV6-5; j_call: TRBJ2-1; cdr3_aa: ASSVTNEQF
d_call: NA; v_call: TRBV5-1; j_call: TRBJ1-2; cdr3_aa: ASSLDFGGDYGYT
d_call: TRBD2; v_call: TRBV2; j_call: TRBJ2-1; cdr3_aa: ASSSSGGDNEQF
d_call: TRBD1; v_call: TRBV9; j_call: TRBJ2-6; cdr3_aa: ASSKDRAGANVLT
d_call: NA; v_call: TRBV5-8; j_call: TRBJ2-7; cdr3_aa: ASSLFHEQY
d_call: TRBD2; v_call: TRBV6-1; j_call: TRBJ2-5; cdr3_aa: ASSEGGGGETQY
d_call: NA; v_call: TRBV19; j_call: TRBJ2-2; cdr3_aa: ASRRDSTGELF
d_call: TRBD1; v_call: TRBV11-2; j_call: TRBJ1-4; cdr3_aa: ASSHISQGGKLF
d_call: NA; v_call: TRBV5-4; j_call: TRBJ1-1; cdr3_aa: ASSSLLTVNTEAF
d_call: NA; v_call: TRBV7-6; j_call: TRBJ2-7; cdr3_aa: ASSSLSYREQY
d_call: NA; v_call: TRBV6-1; j_call: TRBJ1-4; cdr3_aa: ASREGGAREKLF
d_call: NA; v_call: TRBV14; j_call: TRBJ1-1; cdr3_aa: ASSQGSTEAF
d_call: NA; v_call: TRBV5-1; j_call: TRBJ1-5; cdr3_aa: ASSLGEANQPQH
d_call: NA; v_call: TRBV5-6; j_call: TRBJ1-5; cdr3_aa: ASSSGVQPQH
d_call: TRBD2; v_call: TRBV10-1; j_call: TRBJ2-3; cdr3_aa: ASSGGAGGPTDTQY
d_call: NA; v_call: TRBV5-1; j_call: TRBJ1-3; cdr3_aa: ASSLDRLSGNTIY
d_call: NA; v_call: TRBV28; j_call: TRBJ1-1; cdr3_aa: ASNKQGNTEAF
d_call: TRBD1; v_call: TRBV6-5; j_call: TRBJ1-4; cdr3_aa: ASSTGGMGEKLF
d_call: TRBD2; v_call: TRBV11-2; j_call: TRBJ2-1; cdr3_aa: ASSLGLAEYNEQF
d_call: NA; v_call: TRBV6-5; j_call: TRBJ2-7; cdr3_aa: ASSYSSRAEQY
d_call: NA; v_call: TRBV30; j_call: TRBJ1-1; cdr3_aa: AWSLAGRANTEAF
d_call: NA; v_call: TRBV5-4; j_call: TRBJ2-7; cdr3_aa: ASSTNSFYEQY
d_call: TRBD1; v_call: TRBV5-6; j_call: TRBJ1-6; cdr3_aa: ASSLRDRVNSPLH
d_call: NA; v_call: TRBV7-9; j_call: TRBJ1-6; cdr3_aa: ASSLAGTGGSPLH
d_call: NA; v_call: TRBV5-1; j_call: TRBJ2-1; cdr3_aa: ASSLDTFSSYNEQF
d_call: TRBD1; v_call: TRBV10-3; j_call: TRBJ1-5; cdr3_aa: AISDFSGGQPQH
d_call: TRBD2; v_call: TRBV5-4; j_call: TRBJ2-1; cdr3_aa: ASSLEWSSGNENEQF
d_call: TRBD1; v_call: TRBV19; j_call: TRBJ1-1; cdr3_aa: ASIRRPGQMNTEAF
d_call: NA; v_call: TRBV29-1; j_call: TRBJ1-1; cdr3_aa: SVLDTEAF
d_call: NA; v_call: TRBV9; j_call: TRBJ1-3; cdr3_aa: ASSANRNTIY
d_call: TRBD1; v_call: TRBV5-1; j_call: NA; cdr3_aa: ASSIGQEYYEQY
d_call: NA; v_call: TRBV5-6; j_call: TRBJ1-4; cdr3_aa: ASSLWWKDEKLF
d_call: TRBD1; v_call: TRBV6-5; j_call: TRBJ1-4; cdr3_aa: ASSYGGQGGEKLF
d_call: TRBD2; v_call: TRBV6-5; j_call: TRBJ2-7; cdr3_aa: ASSYFAGAGNEQY
d_call: NA; v_call: TRBV7-3; j_call: TRBJ1-1; cdr3_aa: ASSSPGTEAF
d_call: NA; v_call: TRBV5-1; j_call: TRBJ2-7; cdr3_aa: ASSLVSGRYEQY
d_call: NA; v_call: TRBV5-1; j_call: TRBJ2-7; cdr3_aa: ASSLGWSTDEQY
d_call: NA; v_call: TRBV5-4; j_call: TRBJ1-1; cdr3_aa: ASSSGRNTEAF
d_call: TRBD1; v_call: TRBV7-2; j_call: TRBJ1-2; cdr3_aa: ASSVAAGDSLGT